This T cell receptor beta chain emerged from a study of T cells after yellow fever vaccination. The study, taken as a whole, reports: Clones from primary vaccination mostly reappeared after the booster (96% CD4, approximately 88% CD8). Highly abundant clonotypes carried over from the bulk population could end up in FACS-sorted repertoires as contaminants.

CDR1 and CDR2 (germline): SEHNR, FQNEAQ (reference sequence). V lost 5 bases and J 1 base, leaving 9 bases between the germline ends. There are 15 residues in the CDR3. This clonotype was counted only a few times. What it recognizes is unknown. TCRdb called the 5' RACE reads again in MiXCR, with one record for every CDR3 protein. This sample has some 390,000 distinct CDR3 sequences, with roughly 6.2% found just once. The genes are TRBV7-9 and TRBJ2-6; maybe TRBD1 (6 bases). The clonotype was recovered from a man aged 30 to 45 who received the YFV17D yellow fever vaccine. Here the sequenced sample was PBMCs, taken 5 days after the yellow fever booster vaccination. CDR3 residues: CASSVRGSGANVLTF. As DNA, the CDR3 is TGTGCCAGCAGCGTCAGGGGTTCTGGGGCCAACGTCCTGACTTTC. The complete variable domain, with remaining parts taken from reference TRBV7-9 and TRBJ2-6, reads DTGVSQNPRHKITKRGQNVTFRCDPISEHNRLYWYRQTLGQGPEFLTYFQNEAQLEKSRLLSDRFSAERPKGSFSTLEIQRTEQGDSAMYLCASSVRGSGANVLTFGAGSRLTVL.